These 4 T cell receptor beta chains were sequenced from one sample in a study of cytomegalovirus exposure and HLA in healthy donors. The primer mix had 60 Vbeta and 13 Jbeta primers. This table comes from immunoSEQ multiplex PCR, and its TCRdb copy is limited to in-frame clones, with some not included. The sample includes roughly 90,000 clones, roughly 72% of them seen just once. Sequencing was done on a sample of PBMCs. The receptor source for this set is a man younger than 45 in good health and CMV-seropositive.

The rearrangement uses TRBV7-2 and TRBJ1-1; 9 positions agree with TRBD1. The CDR3 consists of 14 residues. J was trimmed by 3 bases and V by 2 bases; bases with no gene match: 1. Per germline, CDR1 SGHTA and CDR2 FQGNSA. The CDR3 DNA is TGTGCCAGCAGCTTAACAGGGGGCGACACTGAAGCTTTCTTT. Its protein product is CASSLTGGDTEAFF.

The chain links TRBV7-7 to TRBJ2-2, with 9 bases identical to TRBD2. V trimming: 0 bases; J trimming: 5 bases; junction bases outside the gene matches: 7. CDR3 size: 17 residues. Per germline, CDR1 SSHAT and CDR2 FNYEAQ (reference sequence). Written as DNA, the CDR3 is TGTGCCAGCAGCTTAGCGTTGCGGGAGGGCCGGACCGGGGAGCTGTTTTTT. Encoded protein: CASSLALREGRTGELFF.

This clone has only one observation. The chain links TRBV14 to TRBJ2-3, with D tentatively TRBD2 (6 bases). Germline lookup yields CDR1 SGHDN and CDR2 FVKESK. Trimming left V 0 bases short and J 2 bases short, with 12 bases between. This CDR3 comprises 16 residues. Written as DNA, the CDR3 is TGTGCCAGCAGCCAAGATGGAGGGGCAAACACAGATACGCAGTATTTT. As protein: CASSQDGGANTDTQYF.

This chain links TRBV7-6 with TRBJ1-4; no definite D call. Germline V lookup: CDR1 SGHVS, CDR2 FNYEAQ. The CDR3 contains 16 residues. The ends were cut back, 1 base at V and 0 bases at J, with 9 bases in the middle. The CDR3 sequence: CASSLGATTTNEKLFF. The CDR3 DNA follows: TGTGCCAGCAGCTTAGGGGCGACGACAACTAATGAAAAACTGTTTTTT.